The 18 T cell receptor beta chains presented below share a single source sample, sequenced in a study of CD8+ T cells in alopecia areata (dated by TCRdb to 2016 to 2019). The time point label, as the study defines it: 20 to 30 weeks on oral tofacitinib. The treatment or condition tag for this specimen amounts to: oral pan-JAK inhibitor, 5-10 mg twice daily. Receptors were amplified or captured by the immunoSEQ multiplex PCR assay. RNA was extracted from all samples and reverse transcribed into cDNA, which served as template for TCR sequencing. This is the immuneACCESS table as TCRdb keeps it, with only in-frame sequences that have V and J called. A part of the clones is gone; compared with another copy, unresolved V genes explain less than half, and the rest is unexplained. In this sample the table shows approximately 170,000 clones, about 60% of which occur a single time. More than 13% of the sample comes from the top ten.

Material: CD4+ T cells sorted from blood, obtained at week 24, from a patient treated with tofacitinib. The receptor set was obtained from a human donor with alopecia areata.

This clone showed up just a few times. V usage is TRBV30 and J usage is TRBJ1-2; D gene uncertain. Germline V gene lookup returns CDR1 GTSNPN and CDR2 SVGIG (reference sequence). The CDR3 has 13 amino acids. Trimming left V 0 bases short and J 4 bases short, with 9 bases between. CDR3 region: CAWSVYGTYGYTF. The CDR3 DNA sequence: TGTGCCTGGAGTGTATACGGAACCTATGGCTACACCTTC.

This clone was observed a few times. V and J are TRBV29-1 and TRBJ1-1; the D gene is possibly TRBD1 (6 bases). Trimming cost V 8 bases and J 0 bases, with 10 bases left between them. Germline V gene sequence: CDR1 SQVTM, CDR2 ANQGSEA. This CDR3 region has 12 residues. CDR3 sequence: CSSGTMNTEAFF. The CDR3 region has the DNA TGCAGCTCTGGGACAATGAACACTGAAGCTTTCTTT.

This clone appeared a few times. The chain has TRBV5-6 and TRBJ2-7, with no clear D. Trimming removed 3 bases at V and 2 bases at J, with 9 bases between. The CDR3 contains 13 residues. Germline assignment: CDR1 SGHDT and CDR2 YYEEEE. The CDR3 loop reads CASSSAVPYEQYF. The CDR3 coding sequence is TGTGCCAGCAGCTCCGCCGTACCCTACGAGCAGTACTTC.

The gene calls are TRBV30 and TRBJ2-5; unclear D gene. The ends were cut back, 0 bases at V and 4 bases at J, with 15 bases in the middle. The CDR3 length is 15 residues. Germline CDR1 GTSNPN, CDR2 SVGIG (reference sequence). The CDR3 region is CAWSVQISTLETQYF. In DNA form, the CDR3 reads TGTGCCTGGAGTGTACAAATATCAACATTAGAGACCCAGTACTTC.

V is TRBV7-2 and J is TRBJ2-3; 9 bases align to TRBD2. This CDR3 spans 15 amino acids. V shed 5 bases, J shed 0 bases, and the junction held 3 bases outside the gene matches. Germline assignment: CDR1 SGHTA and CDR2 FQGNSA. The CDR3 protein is CASSAGLASTDTQYF. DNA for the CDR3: TGTGCCAGCAGCGCCGGACTAGCGAGCACAGATACGCAGTATTTT.

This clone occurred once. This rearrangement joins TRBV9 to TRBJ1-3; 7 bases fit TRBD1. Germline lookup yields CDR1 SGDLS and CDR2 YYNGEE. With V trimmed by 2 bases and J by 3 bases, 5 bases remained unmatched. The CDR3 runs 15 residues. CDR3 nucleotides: TGTGCCAGCAGCGTGACAGGGCAAGATGGAAACACCATATATTTT. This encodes CASSVTGQDGNTIYF.

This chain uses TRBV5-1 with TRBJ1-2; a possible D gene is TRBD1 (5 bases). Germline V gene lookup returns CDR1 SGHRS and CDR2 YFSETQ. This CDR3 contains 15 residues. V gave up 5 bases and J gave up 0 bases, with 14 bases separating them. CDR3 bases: TGCGCCAGCAGAACGACCGGGGGGTCTAACTATGGCTACACCTTC. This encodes CASRTTGGSNYGYTF.

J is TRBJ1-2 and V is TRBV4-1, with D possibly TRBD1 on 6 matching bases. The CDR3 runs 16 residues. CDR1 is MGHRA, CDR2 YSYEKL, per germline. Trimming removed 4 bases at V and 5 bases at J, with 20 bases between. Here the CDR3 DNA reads TGCGCCAGCAGCCTTACATCCGGAACAGGGTGGTATGGCTACACCTTC. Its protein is CASSLTSGTGWYGYTF.

This CDR3 reads CSVADYVARNEQFF. The CDR3 nucleotides are TGCAGCGTTGCTGACTACGTCGCCCGCAATGAGCAGTTCTTC. V and J are TRBV29-1 and TRBJ2-1; TRBD2 might be the D (5 bases). This CDR3 is built from 14 residues. Trimming stripped 4 bases from V and 6 bases from J, with 16 bases between. From germline, CDR1 is SQVTM and CDR2 ANQGSEA.

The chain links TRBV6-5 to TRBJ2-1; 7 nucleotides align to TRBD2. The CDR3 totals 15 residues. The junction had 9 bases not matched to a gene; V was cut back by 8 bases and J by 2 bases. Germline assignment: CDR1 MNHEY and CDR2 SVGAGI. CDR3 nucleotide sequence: TGTGCCAGCGGATTTAAACTAGCGCCCTACAATGAGCAGTTCTTC. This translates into CASGFKLAPYNEQFF.

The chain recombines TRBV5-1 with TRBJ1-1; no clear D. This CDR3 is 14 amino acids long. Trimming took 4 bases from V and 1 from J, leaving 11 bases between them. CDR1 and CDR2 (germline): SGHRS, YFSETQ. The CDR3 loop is CASSPLFENTEAFF. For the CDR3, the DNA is TGCGCCAGCAGCCCCCTCTTCGAGAACACTGAAGCTTTCTTT.

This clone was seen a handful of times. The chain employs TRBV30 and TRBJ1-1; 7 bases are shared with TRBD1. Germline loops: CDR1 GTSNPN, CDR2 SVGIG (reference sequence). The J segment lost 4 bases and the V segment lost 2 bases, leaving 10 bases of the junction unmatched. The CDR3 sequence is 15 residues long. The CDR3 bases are TGTGCCTGGAGTCCCCCGACAGGGCTGAGCACTGAAGCTTTCTTT. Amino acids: CAWSPPTGLSTEAFF.

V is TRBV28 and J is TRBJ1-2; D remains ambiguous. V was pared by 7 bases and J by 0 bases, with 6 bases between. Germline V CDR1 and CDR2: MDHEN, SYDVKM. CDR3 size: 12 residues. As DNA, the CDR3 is TGTGCCAGCATCGGTCCTAACTATGGCTACACCTTC. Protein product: CASIGPNYGYTF.

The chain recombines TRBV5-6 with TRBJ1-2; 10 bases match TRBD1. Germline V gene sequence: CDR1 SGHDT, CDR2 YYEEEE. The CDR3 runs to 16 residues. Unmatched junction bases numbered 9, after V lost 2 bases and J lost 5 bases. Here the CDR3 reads CASSFTTGQGFYGYTF. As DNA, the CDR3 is TGTGCCAGCAGCTTTACGACGGGACAGGGGTTTTATGGCTACACCTTC.

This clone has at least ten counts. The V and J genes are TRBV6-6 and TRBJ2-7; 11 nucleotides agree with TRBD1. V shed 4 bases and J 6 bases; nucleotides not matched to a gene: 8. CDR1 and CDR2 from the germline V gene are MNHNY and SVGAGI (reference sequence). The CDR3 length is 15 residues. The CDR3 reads CASSSSPGQGVEQYF. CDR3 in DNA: TGTGCCAGCAGTTCCTCCCCGGGACAGGGGGTCGAGCAGTACTTC.

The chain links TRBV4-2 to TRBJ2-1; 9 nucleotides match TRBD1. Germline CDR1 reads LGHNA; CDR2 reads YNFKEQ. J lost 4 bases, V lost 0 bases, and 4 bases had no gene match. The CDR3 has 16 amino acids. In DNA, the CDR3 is TGTGCCAGCAGCCAAGATTCGGACAGGGGATACAATGAGCAGTTCTTC. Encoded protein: CASSQDSDRGYNEQFF.

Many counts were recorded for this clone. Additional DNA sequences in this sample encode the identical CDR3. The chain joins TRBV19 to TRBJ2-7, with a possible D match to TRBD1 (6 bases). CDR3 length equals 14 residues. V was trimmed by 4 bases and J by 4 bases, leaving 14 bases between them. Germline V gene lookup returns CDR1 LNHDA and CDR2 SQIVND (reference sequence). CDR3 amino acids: CASSRGQRTYEQYF. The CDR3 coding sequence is TGTGCCAGTAGTAGAGGACAGAGAACTTACGAGCAGTACTTC.

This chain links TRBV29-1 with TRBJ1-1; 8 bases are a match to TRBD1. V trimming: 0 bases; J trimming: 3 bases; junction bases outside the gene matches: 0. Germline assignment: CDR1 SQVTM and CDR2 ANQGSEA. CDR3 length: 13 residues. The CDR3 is CSVEETGDTEAFF. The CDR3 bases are TGCAGCGTTGAAGAGACAGGGGACACTGAAGCTTTCTTT.